The following is a T cell receptor (beta chain) sequence with its context. What it binds is not known. Profiled with immunoSEQ multiplex PCR; TCRdb holds only in-frame clones, not every one. This table has tens of thousands of clones, around 87% appearing once. The data belong to a study of T cell responses to AZD1222 COVID-19 vaccine. Study conclusions and caveats: Regions 160-218 and 743-854 held dominance among vaccine-associated CD4 TCRs, which spanned spike. The donor group comprised mostly white British people and more females; the analysis possibly underestimated clonal diversity.

The germline V gene encodes CDR1 SGDLS and CDR2 YYNGEE. V was pared by 4 bases and J by 7 bases, with 11 bases between. The CDR3 consists of 13 residues. The source of this sequence is an adult who received the AZD1222 COVID-19 vaccine. The J gene is TRBJ2-2, the V gene TRBV9; weak D call: TRBD2 (5 bases). Here the sequenced sample was peripheral blood, taken 28 days after the second AZD1222 dose. The DNA of the CDR3 is TGTGCCAGCAGCTGGACCGAGGGCGGGGAGCTGTTTTTT. It translates to CASSWTEGGELFF.